This T cell receptor (beta chain) was captured by sequencing in a study of T-cell reconstitution after alpha-beta-depleted transplantation in children. Study observations and caveats: Certain patients had high TCRbeta diversity at day 60, and it came from recipient T cells and thymic progenitors that survived. Fresh T-cell production supplied most of the T-cell counts and diversity seen one year after transplant. Approximately two months post-transplant, alpha-beta T cells reportedly originated from several hundred expanded graft clones.

The TCRbeta library incorporated unique molecular identifiers. TCRdb processed the PCR reads anew with MiXCR; each CDR3 protein has one entry. Here the sample spans around 700,000 distinct CDR3 sequences, around 13% being singletons. This clonotype showed up many times. The antigen is not known. The CDR3 has 12 residues. V lost 3 bases and J lost 4, with 8 bases in between. CDR1 is DFQATT, CDR2 SNEGSKA, per germline (reference sequence). The material sequenced was PBMCs, taken before TCRalphabeta/CD19-depleted stem cell transplant. The chain recombines TRBV20-1 with TRBJ2-3; D is ambiguous. This clonotype originated in a girl aged 2-10 years with congenital amegakaryocytic thrombocytopenia, due to receive a stem cell transplant. In DNA form, the CDR3 reads TGCAGTGCTAGCCTAGATTCAGATACGCAGTATTTT. Its protein is CSASLDSDTQYF.